Listed here are 17 T cell receptor beta chains from one sample, sequenced in a study of regulatory T cells in long-lasting Graves disease. TCR beta libraries were built with iRepertoire HTBI primers and Arm-PCR of CDR3 regions. TCRdb reanalysed the multiplex PCR reads using MiXCR and keeps one entry per CDR3 protein. The top ten hold roughly 14% of the sample, which has some 420,000 distinct CDR3 sequences, around a fifth seen once. This sample's time point: persistent/refractory GD, antithyroid drugs over 5 years with positive TRAb. Generation of the TCR library employed RNA extracted from PBMCs. This specimen was peripheral blood mononuclear cells (PBMCs), taken when the disease was refractory, from a patient treated with antithyroid drugs. The receptor set was obtained from a female donor with Graves disease.

This chain connects TRBV28 to TRBJ1-2; 9 positions match TRBD1. The CDR3 consists of 15 residues. The germline CDR1 and CDR2 sequences are MDHEN and SYDVKM. V was clipped by 6 bases and J by 6 bases; unmatched bases: 11. The CDR3 coding sequence is TGTGCCAGCAGACGTCCCGGGACAGGGCGGGATGGCTACACCTTC. Translated, it gives CASRRPGTGRDGYTF.

This clonotype was recorded many times. The chain couples TRBV28 to TRBJ2-7, with 10 nucleotides matching TRBD1. This CDR3 spans 15 amino acids. The junction had 3 bases not matched to a gene; V was cut back by 2 bases and J by 2 bases. Germline CDR1 reads MDHEN; CDR2 reads SYDVKM. The DNA for the CDR3 is TGTGCCAGCAGTTTAGGGGGGACAGGGGCCTACGAGCAGTACTTC. This translates into CASSLGGTGAYEQYF. Together with reference TRBV28 and TRBJ2-7, the CDR3 gives the full variable domain: DVKVTQSSRYLVKRTGEKVFLECVQDMDHENMFWYRQDPGLGLRLIYFSYDVKMKEKGDIPEGYSVSREKKERFSLILESASTNQTSMYLCASSLGGTGAYEQYFGPGTRLTVT.

This clonotype has a count of ten or more. This chain uses TRBV28 with TRBJ2-5; maybe TRBD2 (7 bases). V was pared by 3 bases and J by 5 bases, with 13 bases between. Germline V gene sequence: CDR1 MDHEN, CDR2 SYDVKM. This CDR3 has 14 residues. CDR3 in amino acids: CASSLGGREETQYF. The CDR3 DNA reads as TGTGCCAGCAGTTTGGGGGGGCGTGAGGAGACCCAGTACTTC.

V usage is TRBV20-1 and J usage is TRBJ2-5, with D maybe TRBD1 (6 bases). The CDR3 length is 12 residues. V dropped 3 bases and J dropped 1 base, with 6 bases sitting between them. From germline, CDR1 is DFQATT and CDR2 SNEGSKA (reference sequence). The CDR3 DNA is TGCAGTGCTAGGGACAGCCAAGAGACCCAGTACTTC. Translating it yields CSARDSQETQYF.

The chain recombines TRBV4-3 with TRBJ2-7; 7 bases are shared with TRBD2. V shed 0 bases and J 5 bases; nucleotides not matched to a gene: 7. The CDR3 has 15 residues. Germline V lookup: CDR1 LGHNA, CDR2 YSLEER. The CDR3 loop reads CASSQDRVGGDEQYF. CDR3 coding DNA: TGCGCCAGCAGCCAAGATAGGGTGGGGGGGGACGAGCAGTACTTC.

This clonotype has a count of ten or more. The gene calls are TRBV6-2 or TRBV6-3 and TRBJ1-4, with D unclear. Germline-derived CDR1 and CDR2 are MNHEY and SVGEGT. V lost 2 bases, J lost 5 bases, and 12 bases lay in between. This CDR3 contains 15 residues. In DNA form, the CDR3 reads TGTGCCAGCAGTTACCGCGGGAGTGGAAATGAAAAACTGTTTTTT. Protein sequence: CASSYRGSGNEKLFF.

V and J are TRBV24-1 and TRBJ2-7; D call uncertain. Germline V gives CDR1 KGHDR, CDR2 SFDVKD. Trimming shortened V by 9 bases and J by 5 bases, and 10 bases separated the two germline ends. There are 11 residues in the CDR3. The DNA for the CDR3 is TGTGCCACCGCCCAGGAGAACGAGCAGTACTTC. As protein: CATAQENEQYF.

The table lists this clonotype with many counts. The chain employs TRBV7-2 and TRBJ1-1; maybe TRBD1 (6 bases). The V end lost 1 base, the J end lost 1 base, and 7 bases lay between the germline ends. The CDR3 sequence is 14 residues long. CDR1 and CDR2 (germline): SGHTA, FQGNSA. This chain's CDR3 is CASSLVGQNTEAFF. DNA of the CDR3: TGTGCCAGCAGCTTAGTGGGACAGAACACTGAAGCTTTCTTT.

The sample holds many counts of this clonotype. V gene TRBV6-1 combines with J gene TRBJ1-1, with D possibly being TRBD1 (6 bases). Germline V gene data show CDR1 as MNHNS and CDR2 as SASEGT. The CDR3 covers 14 residues. V lost 7 bases to trimming and J lost 2 bases, with 14 bases between them. The chain's CDR3 is CASTGGPPNTEAFF. The CDR3 coding sequence is TGTGCCAGCACTGGGGGCCCACCAAACACTGAAGCTTTCTTT.

This chain connects TRBV6-1 to TRBJ2-2, with 10 positions matching TRBD1. The CDR3 is 15 residues long. V shed 5 bases, J shed 3 bases, and the junction held 3 bases outside the gene matches. Germline lookup yields CDR1 MNHNS and CDR2 SASEGT. The CDR3 nucleotides are TGTGCCAGCAGTAAGGACAGGGGGTACACCGGGGAGCTGTTTTTT. Its protein is CASSKDRGYTGELFF.

In this sample, this clonotype turned up many times. The rearrangement uses TRBV15 and TRBJ1-5, with a possible D match to TRBD1 (6 bases). V gave up 5 bases and J gave up 1 base, with 18 bases separating them. Germline values: CDR1 LNHNV, CDR2 YYDKDF (reference sequence). This CDR3 comprises 17 residues. DNA of the CDR3: TGTGCCACCAGCCCCGGACAGAGTATACGGAGCAATCAGCCCCAGCATTTT. Its translation: CATSPGQSIRSNQPQHF.

The V gene is TRBV30, the J gene TRBJ2-5; 9 bases line up with TRBD1. CDR1 is GTSNPN and CDR2 is SVGIG in the germline V gene (reference sequence). The CDR3 consists of 14 residues. Trimming took 2 bases from V and 2 from J; bases not matched to a gene: 3. The CDR3 is CAWSQGQGQETQYF. The CDR3 DNA follows: TGTGCCTGGAGTCAGGGACAGGGACAAGAGACCCAGTACTTC.

The rearrangement joins TRBV12-3 or TRBV12-4 to TRBJ1-1; D ambiguous. This CDR3 region has 12 residues. V gave up 5 bases and J gave up 4 bases, with 8 bases separating them. The DNA of the CDR3 is TGTGCCAGCAGTCGCTCGGGCACTGAAGCTTTCTTT. Its translation is CASSRSGTEAFF.

The chain combines TRBV7-3 with TRBJ2-7; TRBD1 or TRBD2 may be the D gene (5 bases each). V lost 1 base and J 2 bases, leaving 9 bases between the germline ends. The CDR3 spans 14 residues. The germline V gene has CDR1 SGHTA and CDR2 FQGTGA. The CDR3 DNA follows: TGTGCCAGCAGCTTAAATGGGGGTCCCTACGAGCAGTACTTC. Translated: CASSLNGGPYEQYF.

Many counts were recorded for this clonotype. The V call is TRBV7-2, the J call TRBJ2-4; TRBD2 matches at 8 bases. CDR3 length: 16 residues. The ends lost 5 bases at V and 0 bases at J; junction bases unmatched: 6. Germline V CDR1 and CDR2: SGHTA, FQGNSA. CDR3 sequence (DNA): TGTGCCAGCAGCAAAAGCGGGAGTATAGCCAAAAACATTCAGTACTTC. Encoded protein: CASSKSGSIAKNIQYF.

This clonotype showed up many times. The chain couples TRBV7-9 to TRBJ1-2, with 7 positions matching TRBD1. Germline V gene sequence: CDR1 SEHNR, CDR2 FQNEAQ (reference sequence). J gave up 13 bases and V 5 bases, and 10 bases lay outside the gene matches. The CDR3 runs 12 residues. CDR3 sequence (DNA): TGTGCCAGCAGCCTAGAGGGGGCTAGTAGCACCTTC. Translated: CASSLEGASSTF.

The chain combines TRBV7-9 with TRBJ2-3; TRBD2 agrees at 10 bases. V shed 6 bases, J shed 1 base, and the junction held 7 bases outside the gene matches. Looked up from germline, CDR1 is SEHNR and CDR2 is FQNEAQ (reference sequence). The length of the CDR3 is 16 residues. The CDR3 nucleotides are TGTGCCAGCAGTCGATACCTAGCGGGAGGCACAGATACGCAGTATTTT. It codes for CASSRYLAGGTDTQYF.